Each of the 12 T cell receptor beta chains below was sequenced from the same sample in a study of blood T cell repertoires in COVID-19. Some clones are missing from TCRdb's copy, which holds only in-frame ones; the method was immunoSEQ multiplex PCR. The table lists around 170,000 clones, roughly 87% of them singletons. The sample was peripheral blood. The origin of the receptors is a woman aged 40 to 50 with acute or convalescent COVID-19.

The chain couples TRBV5-1 to TRBJ2-4; the match to TRBD1 covers 7 bases. With V trimmed by 2 bases and J by 3 bases, 2 bases remained unmatched. Germline V CDR1 and CDR2: SGHRS, YFSETQ. This CDR3 has 14 residues. CDR3 amino acids: CASSFTGDKNIQYF. The CDR3 bases are TGCGCCAGCAGCTTTACAGGGGACAAAAACATTCAGTACTTC.

About this clone: Other DNA sequences in this sample translate to the same CDR3. The chain recombines TRBV5-1 with TRBJ1-1; D ambiguous. V was cut by 4 bases and J by 3 bases, with 7 bases left in between. This CDR3 contains 12 residues. Per germline, CDR1 SGHRS and CDR2 YFSETQ. The chain's CDR3 is CASSLADTEAFF. CDR3 nucleotide sequence: TGCGCCAGCAGCCTGGCCGACACTGAAGCTTTCTTT. Filled out from reference TRBV5-1 and TRBJ1-1, the complete variable domain reads KAGVTQTPRYLIKTRGQQVTLSCSPISGHRSVSWYQQTPGQGLQFLFEYFSETQRNKGNFPGRFSGRQFSNSRSEMNVSTLELGDSALYLCASSLADTEAFFGQGTRLTVV.

The J gene is TRBJ1-2, the V gene TRBV10-2; D may be TRBD1 (6 bases). There are 14 residues in the CDR3. Germline V gives CDR1 WSHSY, CDR2 SAAADI. Trimming took 3 bases from V and 2 from J, leaving 10 bases between them. The CDR3 loop is CASSDGGANYGYTF. The CDR3 DNA follows: TGCGCCAGCAGTGATGGGGGGGCCAACTATGGCTACACCTTC.

This chain uses TRBV18 with TRBJ2-1; tentatively, D is TRBD2 (6 bases). This CDR3 region has 12 residues. V gave up 6 bases and J gave up 9 bases, with 12 bases separating them. CDR1 and CDR2 (germline): KGHSH, LQKENI. CDR3 DNA sequence: TGTGCCAGCTCCCCCGGCGGGATTGAGCAGTTCTTC. Protein sequence: CASSPGGIEQFF.

This sequence joins TRBV4-1 and TRBJ1-5; 11 bases agree with TRBD1. The V and J ends lost 4 bases and 5 bases, in that order; junction bases with no gene match: 4. Germline assignment: CDR1 MGHRA and CDR2 YSYEKL. The CDR3 extends over 15 amino acids. The CDR3 DNA reads TGCGCCAGCAGCCGTGGGGGACAGGGGGATCAGCCCCAGCATTTT. Amino acid sequence: CASSRGGQGDQPQHF.

Comments on this clone: The germline gene is not matched at one end of the junction; a read error may be the cause. The chain carries TRBV30 and TRBJ1-6; 7 nucleotides match TRBD1. Germline V lookup: CDR1 GTSNPN, CDR2 SVGIG (reference sequence). The CDR3 has 15 amino acids. CDR3 sequence: CAWTSRDRAKRTLHF. The DNA for the CDR3 is TGTGCTTGGACAAGCCGTGACAGGGCTAAAAGGACCCTCCACTTT. The full variable domain, its missing parts supplied by reference TRBV30 and TRBJ1-6, is SQTIHQWPATLVQPVGSPLSLECTVEGTSNPNLYWYRQAAGRGLQLLFYSVGIGQISSEVPQNLSASRPQDRQFILSSKKLLLSDSGFYLCAWTSRDRAKRTLHFGNGTRLTVT.

The chain uses TRBV7-3 and TRBJ2-5, with 14 bases fitting TRBD2. CDR3 length equals 19 residues. Losses at the gene ends were 1 base for V and 5 bases for J; bases not matched to a gene: 12. CDR1 SGHTA and CDR2 FQGTGA come from the germline V gene. The CDR3 DNA reads as TGTGCCAGCAGCTTAAGACCAGGGACTAGCGGGGGTCTCCGGGAGACCCAGTACTTC. It codes for CASSLRPGTSGGLRETQYF.

The chain recombines TRBV3-1 (or the pseudogene TRBV3-2) with TRBJ1-6; a weak D match, TRBD1 (5 bases). Between the trimmed V and J ends, which lost 2 bases and 4 bases, there was a span of 12 bases. The germline gives CDR1 LGHDT, CDR2 YNNKEL (reference sequence). The CDR3 has 16 amino acids. CDR3 sequence (DNA): TGTGCCAGCAGCCAAACCGCAGGGAAATATAATTCACCCCTCCACTTT. Amino acid sequence: CASSQTAGKYNSPLHF.

The gene calls are TRBV6-5 and TRBJ1-1; a possible D gene is TRBD1 (5 bases). V was cut by 5 bases and J by 4 bases, with 14 bases left in between. The CDR3 length is 14 residues. Germline V gives CDR1 MNHEY, CDR2 SVGAGI. This chain's CDR3 is CASSLQGIRTEAFF. Written as DNA, the CDR3 is TGTGCCAGCAGTCTCCAGGGAATCCGCACTGAAGCTTTCTTT.

The rearrangement uses TRBV28 and TRBJ1-1; 12 nucleotides line up with TRBD1. The CDR3 length is 24 residues. Germline loops: CDR1 MDHEN, CDR2 SYDVKM. V was clipped by 4 bases and J by 7 bases; unmatched bases: 34. CDR3 region: CASSSDYWTGSRDRGPWRADEAFF. CDR3 bases: TGTGCCAGCAGTTCCGATTATTGGACTGGGTCCCGGGACAGGGGGCCCTGGAGGGCGGATGAAGCTTTCTTT.

This clone was counted a few times. The chain recombines TRBV28 with TRBJ1-5; maybe TRBD1 (6 bases). There are 16 residues in the CDR3. The V gene lost 1 base and the J gene lost 6 bases, with 16 bases spanning the gap. CDR1 and CDR2 from the germline V gene are MDHEN and SYDVKM. CDR3 nucleotides: TGTGCCAGCAGTTTATCGTACAGGGTGGCCGGTCAGCCCCAGCATTTT. Protein product: CASSLSYRVAGQPQHF. Complete variable domain (other parts from reference TRBV28 and TRBJ1-5): DVKVTQSSRYLVKRTGEKVFLECVQDMDHENMFWYRQDPGLGLRLIYFSYDVKMKEKGDIPEGYSVSREKKERFSLILESASTNQTSMYLCASSLSYRVAGQPQHFGDGTRLSIL.

The V gene is TRBV2, the J gene TRBJ2-7, with D possibly TRBD1 on 6 matching bases. Trimming cost V 8 bases and J 2 bases, with 10 bases left between them. The germline CDR1 and CDR2 sequences are SNHLY and FYNNEI. This CDR3 has 12 residues. CDR3 sequence: CASDRLTYEQYF. CDR3 nucleotide sequence: TGTGCCAGCGACAGGCTTACCTACGAGCAGTACTTC.